One sample yielded the 4 T cell receptor beta chains listed below, sequenced in a study of T cells in Graves' hyperthyroidism and ophthalmopathy. Template material for amplifying TCR beta CDR3 regions consisted of RNA transcripts. In the first-round RT-PCR of the TCR CDR3, the HTBI primer set was used. TCRdb called the multiplex PCR reads again in MiXCR, with one record for every CDR3 protein. Of hundreds of thousands of distinct CDR3 sequences listed, just under 45% are singletons. Sequencing was carried out using peripheral blood or thyroid tissue (not recorded which). The receptor source for this set is an adult man with Graves' disease, either hyperthyroidism or ophthalmopathy (not recorded which).

As regards this clonotype: One end of the junction fails to match germline, which may point to a read error. The chain employs TRBV20-1 and TRBJ2-5; D perhaps matches TRBD1 (5 bases). This CDR3 has 12 residues. Germline assignment: CDR1 DFQATT and CDR2 SNEGSKA (reference sequence). The CDR3 reads CSARDGQEIQYF. CDR3 bases: TGCAGTGCTAGGGACGGACAAGAGATCCAGTACTTC.

This clonotype has ten or more counts. The chain joins TRBV15 to TRBJ1-5; weak D call: TRBD1 (5 bases). The germline V gene has CDR1 LNHNV and CDR2 YYDKDF (reference sequence). V was clipped by 3 bases and J by 1 base, with 16 bases between them. There are 17 residues in the CDR3. CDR3 DNA: TGTGCCACCAGCAGGGAGCAGGGTTATCCGAGCAATCAGCCCCAGCATTTT. This gives the protein CATSREQGYPSNQPQHF.

This clonotype was recorded at least ten times. The chain uses TRBV29-1 and TRBJ2-7; 7 bases line up with TRBD1. The CDR3 sequence is 12 residues long. V dropped 4 bases and J dropped 4; count of bases not matched to a gene: 4. Germline V gene lookup returns CDR1 SQVTM and CDR2 ANQGSEA. The CDR3 protein is CSVGDSPYEQYF. The CDR3 DNA sequence: TGCAGCGTTGGGGACAGCCCGTACGAGCAGTACTTC.

The table lists this clonotype with a few counts. The chain has TRBV28 and TRBJ2-5; perhaps TRBD2 as D (5 bases). Trimming pared 6 bases from V and 5 bases from J, leaving 13 bases between. The germline V gene encodes CDR1 MDHEN and CDR2 SYDVKM. This CDR3 is 13 amino acids long. CDR3 in amino acids: CASSLLGSETQYF. The CDR3 nucleotides are TGTGCCAGCAGCCTCCTTGGGAGTGAGACCCAGTACTTC.